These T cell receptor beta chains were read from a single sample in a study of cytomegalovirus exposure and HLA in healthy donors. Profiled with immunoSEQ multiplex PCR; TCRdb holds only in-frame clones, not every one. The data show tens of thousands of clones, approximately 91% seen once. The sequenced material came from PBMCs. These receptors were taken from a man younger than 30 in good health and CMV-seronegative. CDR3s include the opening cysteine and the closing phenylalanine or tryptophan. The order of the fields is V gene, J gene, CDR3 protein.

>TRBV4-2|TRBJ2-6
CASSQDKGLAGSGANVLTF
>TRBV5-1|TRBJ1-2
CASSLARGDYGYTF
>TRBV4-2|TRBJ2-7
CASSQDLGRTYSYEQYF
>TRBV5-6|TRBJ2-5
CASPSWGGRAFGETQYF
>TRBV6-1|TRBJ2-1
CASSGGLGVPFEQFF
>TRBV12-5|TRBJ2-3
CASGLGLAGGSTDTQYF
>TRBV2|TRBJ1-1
CASRGDRAAAFF
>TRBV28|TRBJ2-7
CASSRDRGTYEQYF
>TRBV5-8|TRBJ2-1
CASSLVSRDEQFF
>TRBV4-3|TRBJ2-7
CASSQVQGGEQYF
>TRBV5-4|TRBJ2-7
CASRHTSGGDYEQYF
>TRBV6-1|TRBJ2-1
CASRSGLDNEQFF
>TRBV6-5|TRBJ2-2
CASHSGQINTGELFF
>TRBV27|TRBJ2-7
CASSPQNDGFSYEQYF
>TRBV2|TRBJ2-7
CASRSRQGKGAGPPLYEQYF
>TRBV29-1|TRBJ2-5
CSAVGGGETQYF
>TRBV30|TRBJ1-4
CAGTSGKGATNEKLFF
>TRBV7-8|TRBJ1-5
CASSLDRGLNQPQHF
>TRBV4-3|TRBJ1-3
CASSQGTGYSGNTIYF
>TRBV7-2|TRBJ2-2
CASSYGRRTGELFF